The T cell receptor (beta chain) described here comes from a study of blood T cell repertoires in COVID-19. Study summary: Italy, Spain and the United States were the sources of the convalescent and acute COVID-19 samples. PBMCs, B-cell-depleted T cells, or T cells provided the cDNA or gDNA that made up the material.

Original processing notes: Using reference gene primer amplification, nucleated cell counts were estimated. Data came from immunoSEQ multiplex PCR; TCRdb stores just in-frame clones and leaves some out. The V and J calls and clone size were taken over from that table, and D and trimming were inferred from the DNA. The data show some 220,000 clones, around 90% seen once. Trimming removed 4 bases from V and 0 bases from J, with 17 bases in between. The CDR3 sequence is 17 residues long. Germline loops: CDR1 SGHRS, CDR2 YFSETQ. Specimen: peripheral blood. This sequence joins TRBV5-1 and TRBJ2-1, with TRBD1 as a possible D gene (5 bases). This TCR came from a man aged 30 to 45 with COVID-19, enrolled during active disease. CDR3 loop: CASSTTQGFSSYNEQFF. CDR3 DNA: TGCGCCAGCAGCACGACCCAGGGTTTTAGCTCCTACAATGAGCAGTTCTTC.